A single sample gave rise to the 3 T cell receptor beta chains below, sequenced in a study of T cells in Graves' hyperthyroidism and ophthalmopathy. Amplification targeted TCR beta CDR3 regions from RNA transcripts. The HTBI primer set drove a first-round RT-PCR of the TCR CDR3. TCRdb itself ran the multiplex PCR reads through MiXCR, one entry per CDR3 protein. This repertoire shows around 700,000 distinct CDR3 sequences, about 35% found once; its top ten account for around 29%. The sample consisted of blood. The receptors derive from a middle-aged woman with Graves' hyperthyroidism.

This clonotype has at least ten counts. V is TRBV7-9 and J is TRBJ1-2, with D uncertain. CDR1 is SEHNR and CDR2 is FQNEAQ in the germline V gene (reference sequence). Trimming left V 10 bases short and J 8 bases short, with 20 bases between. There are 13 residues in the CDR3. CDR3 sequence (DNA): TGTGCCACCGCGTTGGGTGGCTTTCGGGGCTACACCTTC. This sequence encodes CATALGGFRGYTF.

This clonotype was counted only a few times. The rearrangement joins TRBV3-1 to TRBJ1-3; tentatively, D is TRBD1 (5 bases). Looked up from germline, CDR1 is LGHDT and CDR2 is YNNKEL (reference sequence). This CDR3 has 12 residues. The V and J ends lost 0 bases and 16 bases respectively, with 13 bases between them. CDR3 loop: CASSQDEGARYF. DNA for the CDR3: TGTGCCAGCAGCCAAGATGAAGGGGCGCGGTATTTT. The variable domain in full, with the rest retrieved from reference TRBV3-1 and TRBJ1-3, is DTAVSQTPKYLVTQMGNDKSIKCEQNLGHDTMYWYKQDSKKFLKIMFSYNNKELIINETVPNRFSPKSPDKAHLNLHINSLELGDSAVYFCASSQDEGARYFGEGSWLTVV.

This clonotype occurred a few times. The chain is built from TRBV7-3 and TRBJ2-7; 10 positions agree with TRBD1. Losses at the gene ends were 6 bases for V and 5 bases for J; bases not matched to a gene: 10. The CDR3 spans 15 residues. Germline CDR1 reads SGHTA; CDR2 reads FQGTGA. Here the CDR3 DNA reads TGTGCCAGCAGTTCGCCCGGGACAGGGGAACACGAGCAGTACTTC. The encoded protein is CASSSPGTGEHEQYF.